This entry features one TCR beta chain sequence. Its target is not known. PCR employed 60 Vbeta and 13 Jbeta primers. Method: immunoSEQ multiplex PCR; TCRdb's copy keeps in-frame clones and lacks some. This sample has more than 140,000 clones; approximately 80% occur once, and the top ten carry about 5.2%. The source of the sample is a study of cytomegalovirus exposure and HLA in healthy donors. Study-level points and caveats: The authors later linked a missense DCLRE1C variant to TCR beta V- and J-gene trimming. In a later analysis, HLA-associated beta chains showed higher expansion and lower generation probabilities than comparable chains. The later analysis indicated that the majority of CMV-associated TCR beta chains appeared HLA-restricted.

Germline CDR1 MDHEN, CDR2 SYDVKM. The length of the CDR3 is 14 residues. V dropped 3 bases and J dropped 4 bases, with 12 bases sitting between them. The sequenced sample consisted of PBMCs. This TCR derives from a man aged 25-40 years in good health and CMV-seropositive. The chain carries TRBV28 and TRBJ1-2; a possible D gene is TRBD1 (5 bases). The chain's CDR3 is CASSLGDGSYGYTF. In DNA form, the CDR3 reads TGTGCCAGCAGTTTGGGGGACGGGAGCTATGGCTACACCTTC.